This T cell receptor beta chain was captured by sequencing in a study of T cells after yellow fever vaccination (dated by TCRdb to between 2018 and 2021). For the study in its entirety: The SMART-Seq v4 Ultra Low Input RNA kit was used to prepare libraries from fractions with low cell numbers. Bulk TCR alpha and beta repertoires were sequenced longitudinally to track T-cell clones before and after primary and booster YFV17D yellow fever vaccination. Two healthy male donors, one aged 18 to 29 and one aged 30 to 40 years, made up the cohort. Bulk PBMC replicates and cell subsets were isolated from blood drawn at multiple timepoints before and after both primary and secondary immunization. The investigation overall reported the following: Most clones expanded after primary vaccination were re-detected after the booster (96% of CD4 and around 86% of CD8), suggesting broad memory maintenance. Because the study included only a couple of donors, the extent to which the findings can be generalized is limited. A small share of clonotypes was detected in both CD4 and CD8 compartments, with the overlap likely arising from convergent recombination. FACS-sorted repertoires could contain abundant contaminating clonotypes from the bulk population, so computational filtering was required. Compared with the primary T-cell response, the secondary T-cell response was weaker but faster, peaking on day 5 rather than day 15.

What the treatment or condition label conveys for this sample: live attenuated yellow fever vaccine strain. PBMCs were isolated from peripheral blood using a standard Ficoll-Paque protocol. Dynabeads CD4 and CD8 positive selection kits were used to isolate the CD4 and CD8 T-cell fractions. RNA was extracted with TriZol from bulk PBMCs, CD4 and CD8 fractions, and dextramer-positive and dextramer-negative fractions. For this clonotype: The clone's antigen remains unknown. No qualities accompany the bases; no much larger clone lies one base away.

TCR cDNA was synthesized by 5'RACE template switching, through which a universal primer site and unique molecular identifiers were introduced. cDNA synthesis was primed from both the TCR alpha and TCR beta constant segments. Library amplification involved two PCR steps, and the second step added sample barcodes and sequencing adapters. Sequencing of the libraries was done on either Illumina HiSeq 2500 (2x100 bp) or NovaSeq (2x150 bp). The original methods were these. MIGEC was used to demultiplex reads and collapse the reads into UMI consensus sequences, and MiXCR was used for V(D)J alignment. Using edgeR on replicate PBMC samples, clonotypes were called vaccine-responding if FDR was below 0.01 and the log2 fold change was above 5 up to day 15. Bulk clonotypes were assigned CD4 or CD8 identity according to which sequenced CD4 or CD8 repertoire held them at higher abundance. TCRdb's own reprocessing of the public reads used fastp at Q25 and MiXCR and kept productive beta chains. Entries are consolidated by CDR3 protein sequence, retaining the most common genes and DNA. These V and J calls rely on TCRdb rather than the paper's analysis. For this sample there are 60,000 or so distinct CDR3 sequences; around 7% appear just once. The ten largest clones add up to roughly 40% of the sample.

V trim: 1 base; J trim: 8 bases; unmatched bases: 19. The CDR3 covers 18 residues, taking in both the cysteine and the phenylalanine. The only DNA kept is the CDR3, 54 bases in frame from the first base. Taken from the germline V gene (reference sequence), the CDR1 and CDR2 loops are MNHEY and SMNVEV. Sequenced material: CD8+ T cells sorted from PBMCs, taken on the day of the first yellow fever vaccination. The sequence derives from a man between 18 and 35 years old who received the YFV17D yellow fever vaccine. The rearrangement combines TRBV27 with TRBJ1-2; 7 central nucleotides agree with TRBD1. This receptor carries the CDR3 CASSLLPLRGTEHVGYTF. The DNA sequence is TGTGCCAGCAGTTTATTACCCCTTCGAGGGACAGAGCATGTGGGCTACACCTTC.